The clone carrying this TCR beta chain was observed a few times. Its antigen remains unknown. TCRdb used MiXCR to reprocess the reads, holding one entry per CDR3 protein. The table has 200,000 to 300,000 distinct CDR3 sequences, roughly 9% seen once. The data derive from a study of T cell repertoires in cytomegalovirus infection. Study as a whole: Matching HLA type, along with CMV infection, was indicated by public TCR beta signatures. Notes on the study in general: Clonotypes of TCR beta that were HLA-C-restricted and CMV-specific dominated the ex vivo response. Cumulative public TCR beta family frequency identified carriers of CMV plus the relevant HLA.

Germline V gene lookup returns CDR1 SGHTA and CDR2 FQGNSA. The germline V and J ends were trimmed by 0 bases and 1 base, with 9 bases remaining between them. This CDR3 comprises 15 residues. Sequences were obtained from PBMCs. The rearrangement links TRBV7-2 to TRBJ2-5; perhaps D is TRBD1 or TRBD2 (6 bases each). The TCR comes from a human donor in good health (CMV status not recorded). Some clones in this sample may be carry-over from other donors' samples. The CDR3 loop is CASSLAGGSQETQYF. The CDR3 nucleotides read TGTGCCAGCAGCTTAGCGGGGGGCTCCCAAGAGACCCAGTACTTC.